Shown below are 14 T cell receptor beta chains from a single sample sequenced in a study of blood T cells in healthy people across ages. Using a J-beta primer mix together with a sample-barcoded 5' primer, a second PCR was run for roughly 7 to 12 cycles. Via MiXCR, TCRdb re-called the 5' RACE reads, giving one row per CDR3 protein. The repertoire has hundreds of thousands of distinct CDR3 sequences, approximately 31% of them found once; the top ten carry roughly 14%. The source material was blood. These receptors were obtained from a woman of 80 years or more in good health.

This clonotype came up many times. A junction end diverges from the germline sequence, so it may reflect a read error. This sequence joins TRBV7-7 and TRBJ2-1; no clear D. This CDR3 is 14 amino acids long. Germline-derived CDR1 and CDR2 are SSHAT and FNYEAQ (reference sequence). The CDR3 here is CASSLFPANNEQFF. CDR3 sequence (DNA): TGTGCTAGCAGCTTGTTCCCCGCAAACAATGAGCAGTTCTTC.

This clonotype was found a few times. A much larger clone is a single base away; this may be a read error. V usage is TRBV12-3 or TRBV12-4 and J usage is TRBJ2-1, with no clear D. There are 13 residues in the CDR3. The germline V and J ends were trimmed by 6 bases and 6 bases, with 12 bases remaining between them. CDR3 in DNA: TGTGCCAGCAGCATGACTGGATGCAATGAGCAGTTCTTC. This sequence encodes CASSMTGCNEQFF.

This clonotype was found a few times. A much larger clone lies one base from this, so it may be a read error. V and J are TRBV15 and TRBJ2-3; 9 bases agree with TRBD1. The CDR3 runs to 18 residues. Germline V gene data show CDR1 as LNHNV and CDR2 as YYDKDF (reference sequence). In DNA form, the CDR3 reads TGTGCCGCCAGCAGAGACTCACCGGAACAGGGGGCCCGAGATACGCAGTATTTT. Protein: CAASRDSPEQGARDTQYF.

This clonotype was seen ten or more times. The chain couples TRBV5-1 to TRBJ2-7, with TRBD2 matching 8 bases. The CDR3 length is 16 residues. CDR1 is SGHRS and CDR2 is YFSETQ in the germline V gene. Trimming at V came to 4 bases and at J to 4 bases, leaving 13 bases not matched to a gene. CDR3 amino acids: CASSLSSGTSLYEQYF. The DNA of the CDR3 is TGCGCCAGCAGCCTCAGCTCCGGGACTAGTTTATACGAGCAGTACTTC.

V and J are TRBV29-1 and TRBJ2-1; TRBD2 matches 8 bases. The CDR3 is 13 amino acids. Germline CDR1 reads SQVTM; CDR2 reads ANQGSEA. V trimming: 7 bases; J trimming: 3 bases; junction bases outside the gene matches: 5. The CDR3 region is CSALAVIYNEQFF. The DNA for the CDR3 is TGCAGCGCACTAGCGGTTATCTACAATGAGCAGTTCTTC.

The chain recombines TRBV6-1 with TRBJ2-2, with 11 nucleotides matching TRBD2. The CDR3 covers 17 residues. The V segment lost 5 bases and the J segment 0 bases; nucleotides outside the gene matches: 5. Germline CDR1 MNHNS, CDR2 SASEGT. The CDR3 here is CASSPSSGGTNTGELFF. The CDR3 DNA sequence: TGTGCCAGCAGTCCGTCTAGCGGGGGGACGAACACCGGGGAGCTGTTTTTT.

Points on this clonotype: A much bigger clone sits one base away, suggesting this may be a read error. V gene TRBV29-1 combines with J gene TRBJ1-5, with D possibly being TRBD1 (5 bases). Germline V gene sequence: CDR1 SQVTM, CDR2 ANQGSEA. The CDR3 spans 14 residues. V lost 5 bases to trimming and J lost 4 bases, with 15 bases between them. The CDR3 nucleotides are TGCAGCGTTAGTTACGGGGGAGGTAATCAGCCCCAGCATTTT. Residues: CSVSYGGGNQPQHF.

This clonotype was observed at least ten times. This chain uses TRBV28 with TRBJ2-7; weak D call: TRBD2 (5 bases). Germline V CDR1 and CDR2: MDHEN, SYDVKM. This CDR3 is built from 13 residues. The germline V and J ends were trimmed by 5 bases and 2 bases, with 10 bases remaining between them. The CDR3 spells CASSPSGTYEQYF. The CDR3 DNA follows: TGTGCCAGCAGTCCCAGCGGTACCTACGAGCAGTACTTC.

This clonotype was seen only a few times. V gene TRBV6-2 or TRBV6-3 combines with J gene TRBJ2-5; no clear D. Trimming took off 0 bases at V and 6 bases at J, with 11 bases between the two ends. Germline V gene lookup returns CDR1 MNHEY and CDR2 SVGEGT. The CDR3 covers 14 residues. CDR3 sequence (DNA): TGTGCCAGCAGTTACTCGGGTGGGTCTCAGACCCAGTACTTC. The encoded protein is CASSYSGGSQTQYF.

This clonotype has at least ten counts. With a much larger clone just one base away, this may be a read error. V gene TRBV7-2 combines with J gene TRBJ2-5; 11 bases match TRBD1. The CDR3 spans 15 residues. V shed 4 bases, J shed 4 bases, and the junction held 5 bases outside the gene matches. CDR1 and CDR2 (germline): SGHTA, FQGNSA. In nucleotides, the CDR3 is TGTGCCAGCAGCTACGGGGACAGGGGGTCAGAGACCCAGTACTTC. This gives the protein CASSYGDRGSETQYF.

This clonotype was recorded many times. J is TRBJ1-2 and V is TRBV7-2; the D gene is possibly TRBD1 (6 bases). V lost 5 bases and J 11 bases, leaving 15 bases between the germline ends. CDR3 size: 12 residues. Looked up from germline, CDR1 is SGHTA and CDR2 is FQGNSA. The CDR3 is CASSPTKGGYTF. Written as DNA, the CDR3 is TGTGCCAGCAGCCCAACTAAGGGGGGTTACACCTTC.

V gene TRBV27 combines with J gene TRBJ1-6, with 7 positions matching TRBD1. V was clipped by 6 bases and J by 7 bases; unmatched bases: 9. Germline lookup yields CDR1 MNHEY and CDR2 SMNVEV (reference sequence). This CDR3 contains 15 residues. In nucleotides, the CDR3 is TGTGCCAGCAGAACTTGGGGACAGTCGAATTCACCCCTCCACTTT. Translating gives CASRTWGQSNSPLHF.

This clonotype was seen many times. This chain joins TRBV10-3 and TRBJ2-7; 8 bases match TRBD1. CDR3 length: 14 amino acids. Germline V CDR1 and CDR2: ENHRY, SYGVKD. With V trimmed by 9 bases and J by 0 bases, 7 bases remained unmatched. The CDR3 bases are TGTGCCATGTGGACAGGGCCCCCCTCCTACGAGCAGTACTTC. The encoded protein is CAMWTGPPSYEQYF.

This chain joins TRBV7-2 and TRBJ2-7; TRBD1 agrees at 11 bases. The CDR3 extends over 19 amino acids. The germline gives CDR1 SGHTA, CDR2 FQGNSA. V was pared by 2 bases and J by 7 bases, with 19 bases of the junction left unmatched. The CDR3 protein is CASSLYEGQGGGFFREQYF. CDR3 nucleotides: TGTGCCAGCAGCTTATACGAGGGACAGGGGGGCGGATTTTTTCGGGAGCAGTACTTC.